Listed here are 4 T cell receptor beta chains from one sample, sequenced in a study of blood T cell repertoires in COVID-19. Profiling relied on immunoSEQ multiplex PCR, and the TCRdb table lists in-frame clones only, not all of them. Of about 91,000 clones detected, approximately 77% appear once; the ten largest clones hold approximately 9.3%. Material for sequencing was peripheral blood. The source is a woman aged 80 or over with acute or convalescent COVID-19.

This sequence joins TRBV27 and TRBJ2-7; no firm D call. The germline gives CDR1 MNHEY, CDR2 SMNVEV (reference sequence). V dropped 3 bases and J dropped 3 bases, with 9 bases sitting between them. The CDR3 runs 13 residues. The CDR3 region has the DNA TGTGCCAGCAGTTTGTCTGTCAGCTACGAGCAGTACTTC. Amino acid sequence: CASSLSVSYEQYF.

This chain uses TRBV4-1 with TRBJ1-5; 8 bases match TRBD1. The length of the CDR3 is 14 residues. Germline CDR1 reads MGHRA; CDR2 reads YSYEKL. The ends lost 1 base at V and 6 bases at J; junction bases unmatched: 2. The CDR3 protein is CASSQGQGAQPQHF. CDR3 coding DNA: TGCGCCAGCAGCCAAGGGCAGGGGGCTCAGCCCCAGCATTTT.

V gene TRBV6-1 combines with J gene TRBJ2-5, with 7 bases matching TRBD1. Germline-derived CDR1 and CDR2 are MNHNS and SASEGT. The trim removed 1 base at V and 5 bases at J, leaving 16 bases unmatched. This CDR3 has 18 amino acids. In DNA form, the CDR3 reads TGTGCCAGCAGTGAAGGGTCATTCTCTTTCAGGGGGTTGGAGACCCAGTACTTC. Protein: CASSEGSFSFRGLETQYF.

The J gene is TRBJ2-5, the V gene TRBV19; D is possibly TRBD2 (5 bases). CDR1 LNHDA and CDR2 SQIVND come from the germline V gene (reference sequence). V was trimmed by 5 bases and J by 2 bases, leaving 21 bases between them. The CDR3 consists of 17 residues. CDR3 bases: TGTGCCAGTAGTCCCCGGGCCGGGCGAACGGGACAAGAGACCCAGTACTTC. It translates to CASSPRAGRTGQETQYF.